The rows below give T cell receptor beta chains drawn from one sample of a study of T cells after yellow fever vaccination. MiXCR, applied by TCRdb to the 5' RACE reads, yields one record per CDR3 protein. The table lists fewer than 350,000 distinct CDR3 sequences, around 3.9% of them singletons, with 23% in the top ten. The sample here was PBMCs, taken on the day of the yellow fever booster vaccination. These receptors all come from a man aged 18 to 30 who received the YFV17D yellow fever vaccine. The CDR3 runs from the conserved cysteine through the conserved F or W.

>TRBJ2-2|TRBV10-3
CATEQGSNTGELFF
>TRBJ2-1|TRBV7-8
CASSLAGQWSSYNEQFF
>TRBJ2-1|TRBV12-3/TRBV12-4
CASCYREYNEQFF
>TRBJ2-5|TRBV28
CASSSLLGGGETQYF
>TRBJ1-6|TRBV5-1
CASSLAGWVGGNSPLHF
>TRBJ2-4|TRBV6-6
CASSRGQGAYIQYF
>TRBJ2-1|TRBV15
CATSRGLDYNEQFF
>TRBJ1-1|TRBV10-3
CAISESGRTAEAFF
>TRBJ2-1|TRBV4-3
CASSQETPGDRFF
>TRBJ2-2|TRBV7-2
CASSRSGTGRTGELFF
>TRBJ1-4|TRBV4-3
CASSLDRTGTYNEKLFF
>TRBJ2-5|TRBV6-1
CASRISGTQETQYF
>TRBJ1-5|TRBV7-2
CASSLTRWQPQHF
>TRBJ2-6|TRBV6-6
CASSYGGVSGANVLTF
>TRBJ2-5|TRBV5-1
CASSLVAGAQETQYF
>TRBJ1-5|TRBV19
CASSGGQAQPQHF
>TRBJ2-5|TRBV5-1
CASSPARGADQETQYF
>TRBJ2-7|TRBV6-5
CASSYSWGGGEQYF
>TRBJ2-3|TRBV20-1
CSVSPLAGVTDTQYF
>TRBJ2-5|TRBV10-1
CASSESTGGAETQYF
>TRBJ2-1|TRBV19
CASSKETGVHNEQFF
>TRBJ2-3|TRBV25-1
CASSGTSGGALDTQYF
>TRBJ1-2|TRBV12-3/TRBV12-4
CASSFFLGGQGVYGYTF
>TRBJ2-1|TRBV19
CASSIMETGYNEQFF
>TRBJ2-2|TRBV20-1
CSARSPGHMNTGELFF
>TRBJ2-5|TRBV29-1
CSVEESSGVRETQYF
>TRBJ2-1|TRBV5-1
CASSRSRDLGYNEQFF
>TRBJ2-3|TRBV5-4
CASSLTSGSDTQYF
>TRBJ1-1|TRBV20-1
CSANRGGPVNTEAFF
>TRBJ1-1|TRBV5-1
CASSSGANTEAFF
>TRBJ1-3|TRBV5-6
CASSLGVEGTIYF
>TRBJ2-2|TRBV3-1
CASSQTTSGGNGELFF
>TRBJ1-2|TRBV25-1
CASSEGQGLNYGYTF
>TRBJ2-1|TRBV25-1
CASSESAGFHYNEQFF
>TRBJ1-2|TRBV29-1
CSAPTGDYGYTF
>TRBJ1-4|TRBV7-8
CASSLGQGAGEKLFF
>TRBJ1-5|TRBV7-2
CASSFLGQGSDQPQHF
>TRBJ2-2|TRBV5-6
CASSLPDLTGELFF
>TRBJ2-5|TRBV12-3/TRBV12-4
CASGNYRDTQETQYF